The rows below give T cell receptor beta chains drawn from one sample of a study of blood T cell repertoires in COVID-19. Assay used: immunoSEQ multiplex PCR; TCRdb lists only in-frame clones, some missing. The sample shows fewer than 200,000 clones, 78% of them seen only once. The sequenced sample consisted of PBMCs or T cells enriched from blood (not recorded which). The receptors were gathered from a woman between 50 and 59 years old who had recovered from COVID-19. Each CDR3 is given with its conserved first and last residue. Fields, in order: CDR3 DNA, CDR3 protein, V gene, J gene, D gene, clone size. A D gene is named only where the DNA matches it firmly. Clone size, where shown, is once, few, many, or a class for clones that have expanded.

TGTGCCACCCGGGAGGGGGAAAGCTCCTACAATGAGCAGTTCTTC	CATREGESSYNEQFF	TRBV2	TRBJ2-1	TRBD2	once
TGTGCCAGCAGCGCCGGAGACAGCATCTACGAGCAGTACTTC	CASSAGDSIYEQYF	TRBV5-6	TRBJ2-7	-	-
TGCGCCAGCAGCCAAGAAAGCCTAGCGGGAGAAGGTGAGCAGTTCTTC	CASSQESLAGEGEQFF	TRBV4-1	TRBJ2-1	TRBD2	-
TGTGCCAGCAGTGACCAGCAGGGCATGGGGGAAAAACTGTTTTTT	CASSDQQGMGEKLFF	TRBV6-1	TRBJ1-4	-	-
TGTGCCAGTAGTGACCCCTCCGCAGGGAGGGGGACAGATACGCAGTATTTT	CASSDPSAGRGTDTQYF	TRBV19	TRBJ2-3	-	once
TGTGCCAGCAGCCTGGGACTAGCGGGGGAGTTCAGGGAGCAGTACTTC	CASSLGLAGEFREQYF	TRBV13	TRBJ2-7	TRBD2	once
TGTGCCAGCAGCCCCGGGGACAGTCGCCCTCAGCCCCAGCATTTT	CASSPGDSRPQPQHF	TRBV3-1/TRBV3-2	TRBJ1-5	TRBD1	-
TGTGCCAGCAGCTCGTCCCGCGGGGAGCAGTACTTC	CASSSSRGEQYF	TRBV7-8	TRBJ2-7	-	-
TGTGCCAGCAGTTTTTGGGGACTAGCGGGAGGGCCCGGGGAGCTGTTTTTT	CASSFWGLAGGPGELFF	TRBV28	TRBJ2-2	TRBD2	many
TGTGCCAGCAGTACAGGGTACAATGAGCAGTTCTTC	CASSTGYNEQFF	TRBV2	TRBJ2-1	-	-